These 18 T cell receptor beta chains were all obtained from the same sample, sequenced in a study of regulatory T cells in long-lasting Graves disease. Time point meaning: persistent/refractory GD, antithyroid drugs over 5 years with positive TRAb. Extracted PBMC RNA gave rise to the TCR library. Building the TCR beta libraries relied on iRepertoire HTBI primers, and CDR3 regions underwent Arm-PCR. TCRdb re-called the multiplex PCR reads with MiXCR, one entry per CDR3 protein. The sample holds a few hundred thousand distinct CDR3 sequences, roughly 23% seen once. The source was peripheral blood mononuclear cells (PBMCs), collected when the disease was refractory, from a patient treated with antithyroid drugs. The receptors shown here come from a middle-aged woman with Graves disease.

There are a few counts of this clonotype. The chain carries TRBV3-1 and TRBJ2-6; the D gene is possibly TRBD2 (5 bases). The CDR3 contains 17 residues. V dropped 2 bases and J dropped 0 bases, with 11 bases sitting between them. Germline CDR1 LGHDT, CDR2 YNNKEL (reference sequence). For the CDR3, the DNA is TGTGCCAGCAGCCAAAGAGCGGTAAGCTCTGGGGCCAACGTCCTGACTTTC. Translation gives CASSQRAVSSGANVLTF.

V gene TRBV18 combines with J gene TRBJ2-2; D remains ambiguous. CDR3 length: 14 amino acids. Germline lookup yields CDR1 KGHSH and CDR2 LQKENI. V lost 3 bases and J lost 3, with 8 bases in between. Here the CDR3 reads CASSPSPHTGELFF. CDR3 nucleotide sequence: TGTGCCAGCTCACCCAGCCCGCACACCGGGGAGCTGTTTTTT.

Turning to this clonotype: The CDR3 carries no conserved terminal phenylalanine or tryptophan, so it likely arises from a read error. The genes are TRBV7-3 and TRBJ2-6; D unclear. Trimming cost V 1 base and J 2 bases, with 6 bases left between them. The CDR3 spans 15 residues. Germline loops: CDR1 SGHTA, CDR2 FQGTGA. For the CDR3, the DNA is TGTGCCAGCAGCTTAAGTCTAGCTGGGGCCAACGTCCTGACTCTC. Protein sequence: CASSLSLAGANVLTL.

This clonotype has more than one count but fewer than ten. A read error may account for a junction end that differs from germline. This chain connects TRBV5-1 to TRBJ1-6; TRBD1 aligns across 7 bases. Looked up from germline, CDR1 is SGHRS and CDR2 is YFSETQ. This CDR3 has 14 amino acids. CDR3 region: CASSSGQQPSPLHF. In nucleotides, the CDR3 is TGTGCCAGCAGCTCGGGACAGCAACCTTCACCCCTCCACTTT.

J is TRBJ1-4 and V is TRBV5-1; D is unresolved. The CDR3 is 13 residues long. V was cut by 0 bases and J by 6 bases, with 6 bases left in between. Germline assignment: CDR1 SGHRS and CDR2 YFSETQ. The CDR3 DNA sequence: TGCGCCAGCAGCTTGGGAGCTGATGAAAAACTGTTTTTT. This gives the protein CASSLGADEKLFF.

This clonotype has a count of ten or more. The CDR3 DNA reads as TGTGCCAGCAGCCTAGGAAATCCTGAAGCTTTCTTT. Residues: CASSLGNPEAFF. The rearrangement uses TRBV11-2 and TRBJ1-1; no clear D gene. The germline CDR1 and CDR2 sequences are SGHAT and FQNNGV. Trimming shortened V by 5 bases and J by 6 bases, and 10 bases separated the two germline ends. The CDR3 spans 12 residues.

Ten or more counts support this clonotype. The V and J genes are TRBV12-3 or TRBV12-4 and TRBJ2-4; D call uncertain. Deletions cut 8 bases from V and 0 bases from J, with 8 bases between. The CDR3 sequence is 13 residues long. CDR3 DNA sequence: TGTGCCAGCTCGACCAAAGCCAAAAACATTCAGTACTTC. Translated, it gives CASSTKAKNIQYF.

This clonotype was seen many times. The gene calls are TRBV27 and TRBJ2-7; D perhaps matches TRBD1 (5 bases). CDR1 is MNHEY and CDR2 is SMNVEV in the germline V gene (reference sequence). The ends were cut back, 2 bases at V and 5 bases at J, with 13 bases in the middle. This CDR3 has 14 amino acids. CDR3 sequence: CASSLPGILHEQYF. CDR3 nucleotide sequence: TGTGCCAGCAGTTTACCAGGGATCCTCCACGAGCAGTACTTC.

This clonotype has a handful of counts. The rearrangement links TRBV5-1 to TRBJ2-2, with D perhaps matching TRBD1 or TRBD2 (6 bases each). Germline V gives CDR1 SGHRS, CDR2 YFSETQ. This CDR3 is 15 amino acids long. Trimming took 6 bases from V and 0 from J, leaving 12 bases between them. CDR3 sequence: CASTFGGSNTGELFF. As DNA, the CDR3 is TGCGCCAGCACGTTCGGGGGCTCGAACACCGGGGAGCTGTTTTTT.

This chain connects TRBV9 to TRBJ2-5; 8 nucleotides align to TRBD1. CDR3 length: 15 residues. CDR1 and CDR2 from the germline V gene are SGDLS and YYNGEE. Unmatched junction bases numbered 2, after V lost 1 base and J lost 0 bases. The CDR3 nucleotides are TGTGCCAGCAGCGTACAGGGGGCGTACCAAGAGACCCAGTACTTC. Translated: CASSVQGAYQETQYF. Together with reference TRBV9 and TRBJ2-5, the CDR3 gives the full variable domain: DSGVTQTPKHLITATGQRVTLRCSPRSGDLSVYWYQQSLDQGLQFLIQYYNGEERAKGNILERFSAQQFPDLHSELNLSSLELGDSALYFCASSVQGAYQETQYFGPGTRLLVL.

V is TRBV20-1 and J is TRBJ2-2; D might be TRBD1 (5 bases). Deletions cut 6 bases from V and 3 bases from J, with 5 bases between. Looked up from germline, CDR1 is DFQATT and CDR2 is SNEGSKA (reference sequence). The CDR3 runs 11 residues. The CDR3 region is CSAQDTGELFF. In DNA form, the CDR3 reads TGCAGTGCACAGGACACCGGGGAGCTGTTTTTT.

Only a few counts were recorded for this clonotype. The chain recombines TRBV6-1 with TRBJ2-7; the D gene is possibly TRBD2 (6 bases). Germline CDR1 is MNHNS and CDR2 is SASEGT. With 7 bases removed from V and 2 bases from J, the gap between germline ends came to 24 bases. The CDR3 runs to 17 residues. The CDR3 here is CASNGDGGWKTPYEQYF. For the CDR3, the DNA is TGTGCCAGCAATGGGGATGGAGGGTGGAAAACCCCCTACGAGCAGTACTTC.

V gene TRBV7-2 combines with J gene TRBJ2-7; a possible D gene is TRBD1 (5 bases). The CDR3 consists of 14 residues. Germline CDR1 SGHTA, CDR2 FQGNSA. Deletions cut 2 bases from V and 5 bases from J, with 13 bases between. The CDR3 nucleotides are TGTGCCAGCAGCTTATTGCGACAGTTCCACGAGCAGTACTTC. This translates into CASSLLRQFHEQYF.

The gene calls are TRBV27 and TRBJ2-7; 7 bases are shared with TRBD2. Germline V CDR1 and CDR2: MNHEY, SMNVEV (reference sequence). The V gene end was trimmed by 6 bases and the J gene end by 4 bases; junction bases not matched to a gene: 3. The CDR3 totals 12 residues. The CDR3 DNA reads TGTGCCAGCAGATCTAGCGGATACGAGCAGTACTTC. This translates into CASRSSGYEQYF.

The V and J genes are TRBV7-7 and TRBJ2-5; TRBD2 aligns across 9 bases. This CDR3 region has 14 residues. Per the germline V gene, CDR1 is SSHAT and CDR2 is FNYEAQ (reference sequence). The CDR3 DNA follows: TGTGCTGGCAGCTTAGAACTAGCGGGAGAGACCCAGTACTTC. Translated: CAGSLELAGETQYF.

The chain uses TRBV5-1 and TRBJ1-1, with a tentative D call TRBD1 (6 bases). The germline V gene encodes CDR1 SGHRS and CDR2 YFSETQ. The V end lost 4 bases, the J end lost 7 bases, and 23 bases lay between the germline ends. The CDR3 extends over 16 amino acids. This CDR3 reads CASSRKQGTLVDEAFF. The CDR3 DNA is TGCGCCAGCAGCCGCAAACAGGGTACCCTTGTTGATGAAGCTTTCTTT.

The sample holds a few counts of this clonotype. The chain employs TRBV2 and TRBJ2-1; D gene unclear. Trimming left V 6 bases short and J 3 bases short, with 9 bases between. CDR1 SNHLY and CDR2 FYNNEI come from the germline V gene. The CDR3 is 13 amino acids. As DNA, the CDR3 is TGTGCCAGCAGGGCTGAGTACTACAATGAGCAGTTCTTC. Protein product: CASRAEYYNEQFF.

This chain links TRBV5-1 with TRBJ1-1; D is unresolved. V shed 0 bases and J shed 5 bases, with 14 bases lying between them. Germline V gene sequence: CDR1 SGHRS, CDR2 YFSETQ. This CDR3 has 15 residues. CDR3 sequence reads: CASSLADVGWTEAFF. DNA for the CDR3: TGCGCCAGCAGCTTGGCTGATGTAGGGTGGACTGAAGCTTTCTTT.